Reported below is one T cell receptor beta chain. This CDR3 comprises 14 residues. Losses at the gene ends were 0 bases for V and 9 bases for J; bases not matched to a gene: 2. CDR1 SGHRS and CDR2 YFSETQ come from the germline V gene. As originally analysed: For nucleated cells, counts were estimated from reference gene primer amplification. The protocol was immunoSEQ multiplex PCR, while the TCRdb copy is restricted to in-frame clones and leaves out a portion. That table gives V, J and clone size, and the DNA gave D and trimming. The sample includes approximately 270,000 clones, approximately 85% seen only once; the top ten take 8% to 13%. This sample was included in a study of blood T cell repertoires in COVID-19. Across the study: Specimens from acute and convalescent COVID-19 originated in the United States, Italy and Spain. T cells, B-cell-depleted T cells, or PBMCs provided the cDNA or gDNA that served as material.

This chain joins TRBV5-1 and TRBJ2-3; 12 nucleotides agree with TRBD2. The specimen was peripheral blood. The receptor was isolated from a woman between 65 and 79 years old with acute or convalescent COVID-19. CDR3 nucleotides: TGCGCCAGCAGCTTGGGGACTAGCGGGGACACGCAGTATTTT. It encodes CASSLGTSGDTQYF.